Listed here are 8 T cell receptor beta chains from one sample, sequenced in a study of blood T cell repertoires in COVID-19 (dated by TCRdb to 2020 to 2021). The method was the immunoSEQ multiplex PCR assay. In its TCRdb copy, this immuneACCESS table keeps in-frame sequences only and misses some clones. Where compared with another copy, unresolved V genes explain less than half of these, and the others have no known cause. The sample has roughly 280,000 clones on record, approximately 92% of them singletons. The top ten constitute 2.4% of the sample. Input material: PBMCs or T cells enriched from blood (not recorded which). These TCRs come from a woman aged 18-30 years who had recovered from COVID-19.

CDR3 bases: TGTGCCAGCAGTGACAGGGGGCTTGACGAAAAACTGTTTTTT. Translation: CASSDRGLDEKLFF. This chain uses TRBV18 with TRBJ1-4; 10 nucleotides match TRBD1. V shed 8 bases and J 8 bases; nucleotides not matched to a gene: 8. The germline CDR1 and CDR2 sequences are KGHSH and LQKENI. This CDR3 has 14 residues.

The CDR3 spells CASSWGTGAPYNEQFF. As DNA, the CDR3 is TGTGCCAGTAGTTGGGGAACAGGGGCCCCTTACAATGAGCAGTTCTTC. J is TRBJ2-1 and V is TRBV19, with TRBD1 matching over 7 bases. CDR3 length equals 16 residues. J lost 4 bases, V lost 5 bases, and 11 bases had no gene match. The germline gives CDR1 LNHDA, CDR2 SQIVND (reference sequence).

CDR3 sequence reads: CASSYEGAGNIQYF. CDR3 nucleotides: TGTGCCAGCAGTTACGAGGGCGCGGGAAACATTCAGTACTTC. The chain uses TRBV6-5 and TRBJ2-4; D perhaps matches TRBD2 (5 bases). V was pared by 2 bases and J by 6 bases, with 11 bases between. The germline CDR1 and CDR2 sequences are MNHEY and SVGAGI. The CDR3 is 14 residues long.

The CDR3 nucleotides are TGCGCCAGCAGCGGAACAGGGGGCATTGGCTACACCTTC. Residues: CASSGTGGIGYTF. The rearrangement uses TRBV5-1 and TRBJ1-2; 9 nucleotides align to TRBD1. CDR3 length equals 13 residues. Germline V gives CDR1 SGHRS, CDR2 YFSETQ. Trimming cost V 4 bases and J 7 bases; bases outside gene matches: 5.

The chain couples TRBV5-5 to TRBJ2-7; the match to TRBD2 covers 10 bases. The CDR3 extends over 18 amino acids. V lost 4 bases, J lost 6 bases, and 19 bases stayed unmatched. The germline CDR1 and CDR2 sequences are SGHKS and YYEKEE (reference sequence). CDR3 residues: CASSPVSLSSGGQAEQYF. The CDR3 region has the DNA TGTGCCAGCAGCCCCGTATCCCTGTCTAGCGGGGGTCAGGCCGAGCAGTACTTC.

This chain uses TRBV5-1 with TRBJ2-7, with a possible D match to TRBD2 (7 bases). CDR1 and CDR2 from the germline V gene are SGHRS and YFSETQ. The CDR3 loop spans 14 amino acids. Trimming left V 3 bases short and J 2 bases short, with 12 bases between. CDR3 in amino acids: CASSSDGGPYEQYF. The CDR3 DNA sequence: TGCGCCAGCAGCTCAGACGGGGGGCCCTACGAGCAGTACTTC.

This clone was counted between two and nine times. The rearrangement uses TRBV15 and TRBJ2-7; weak D call: TRBD1 (5 bases). Trimming stripped 4 bases from V and 5 bases from J, with 9 bases between. Germline CDR1 reads LNHNV; CDR2 reads YYDKDF (reference sequence). The CDR3 is 12 residues long. The CDR3 nucleotides are TGTGCCACCAGCAATCAGGGCCACGAGCAGTACTTC. It specifies CATSNQGHEQYF.

The rearrangement joins TRBV10-2 to TRBJ2-1; possibly TRBD2 for D (6 bases). The CDR3 loop spans 13 amino acids. V was shortened by 7 bases and J by 2 bases, with 9 bases between the two germline ends. Per germline, CDR1 WSHSY and CDR2 SAAADI. The CDR3 coding sequence is TGCGCCAGCACGAGACTAGCCTACAATGAGCAGTTCTTC. It encodes CASTRLAYNEQFF.